This entry concerns a single T cell receptor (beta chain). As yet, its antigen is unknown. Sequencing used immunoSEQ multiplex PCR; TCRdb keeps in-frame clones, though not all of them. The sample holds some 120,000 clones, about 88% seen once. The data are from a study of radiation and T cells in renal cell carcinoma. Background on the study: Nephrectomy followed 15 Gy stereotactic body radiation by 4 weeks. Findings of the study overall: Top tumor clonotypes rose in blood 2 weeks post-radiation, then contracted.

This CDR3 is built from 15 residues. Germline V gives CDR1 SNHLY, CDR2 FYNNEI. V lost 4 bases and J lost 6; bases outside the gene matches: 8. Sample time point: blood 2 weeks post-SBRT. Sample treatment: 15 Gy SBRT to primary tumor, nephrectomy 4 weeks later. The patient's renal cell carcinoma had clear cell pathology. This sequence joins TRBV2 and TRBJ1-4; 7 nucleotides align to TRBD1. The source of this sequence is a woman in her seventies with renal cell carcinoma. The sequencing used blood, collected from a patient whose treatment included radiotherapy and nephrectomy. The CDR3 nucleotides read TGTGCCAGCAGTGTGACAGGGCAAGGGGATGAAAAACTGTTTTTT. Amino acids: CASSVTGQGDEKLFF.